This T cell receptor (beta chain) was retrieved from a study of cytomegalovirus exposure and HLA in healthy donors. The PCR employed 60 Vbeta primers together with 13 Jbeta primers. The assay was immunoSEQ multiplex PCR, and TCRdb's table has in-frame clones only and misses some. This sample has approximately 200,000 clones, with roughly 74% found just once. CDR1 and CDR2 from the germline V gene are ENHRY and SYGVKD. There are 17 residues in the CDR3. The V end was cut by 4 bases, the J end by 3 bases, with 16 bases between. The source of this sequence is a woman aged 30 to 39 in good health and CMV-seropositive. The gene calls are TRBV10-3 and TRBJ2-6, with D tentatively TRBD1 (5 bases). Sequencing was carried out using PBMCs. The CDR3 loop is CAISGGQTMGGANVLTF. In DNA form, the CDR3 reads TGTGCCATCAGTGGAGGACAAACCATGGGTGGGGCCAACGTCCTGACTTTC.